A single sample is the source of the 17 T cell receptor beta chains below, sequenced in a study of OX40 agonist ivuxolimab in advanced cancers. TCRdb's table, derived via immunoSEQ multiplex PCR, lists solely in-frame clones and lacks some. The table shows 55,000 to 70,000 clones, with 86% occurring only once. The starting material was CD4+ or CD8+ T cells sorted from blood, obtained in a trial of the OX40 agonist ivuxolimab. The receptor source for this set is an adult with an advanced solid tumor such as melanoma, head and neck, liver or kidney cancer.

The sample holds one count of this clone. In DNA form, the CDR3 reads TGTGCCAGCAGCCCCGACTCCCTCACTGGAACGCAGTATTTT. Its translation: CASSPDSLTGTQYF. V usage is TRBV7-6 and J usage is TRBJ2-3; the D is unclear. Trimming cost V 5 bases and J 9 bases, with 18 bases left between them. The CDR3 totals 14 residues. The germline gives CDR1 SGHVS, CDR2 FNYEAQ.

The chain couples TRBV5-1 to TRBJ2-3; 14 bases agree with TRBD2. V shed 4 bases and J 4 bases; nucleotides not matched to a gene: 5. The CDR3 is 16 amino acids. CDR1 is SGHRS, CDR2 YFSETQ, per germline. The CDR3 sequence is CASSVGTSGGSDTQYF. The DNA of the CDR3 is TGCGCCAGCAGCGTCGGGACTAGCGGGGGCTCAGATACGCAGTATTTT.

This rearrangement joins TRBV6-5 to TRBJ1-5; 9 bases align to TRBD1. This CDR3 comprises 14 residues. Germline CDR1 MNHEY, CDR2 SVGAGI. Losses at the gene ends were 5 bases for V and 7 bases for J; bases not matched to a gene: 6. The CDR3 DNA is TGTGCCAGCAGTGGGGGGACAGGGCGGCAGCCCCAGCATTTT. Translation gives CASSGGTGRQPQHF.

This clone occurred once. The rearrangement joins TRBV5-1 to TRBJ1-6, with TRBD1 matching over 7 bases. The CDR3 spans 18 residues. Germline V gene sequence: CDR1 SGHRS, CDR2 YFSETQ. With 3 bases clipped from V and 7 bases from J, the junction kept 16 bases outside the gene matches. The CDR3 nucleotides read TGCGCCAGCAGCTGGAGGTACACAGGGGCGCCGAGGAATTCACCCCTCCACTTT. It specifies CASSWRYTGAPRNSPLHF.

CDR3 in DNA: TGTGCCAGCAGCTTAGTAGGGCCTAGGGACGAGCAGTACTTC. As protein: CASSLVGPRDEQYF. The V call is TRBV7-2, the J call TRBJ2-7; D is unclear. The V gene lost 1 base and the J gene lost 5 bases, with 12 bases spanning the gap. Germline loops: CDR1 SGHTA, CDR2 FQGNSA. The CDR3 runs 14 residues. Looking up the rest from reference TRBV7-2 and TRBJ2-7 gives the full variable domain: GAGVSQSPSNKVTEKGKDVELRCDPISGHTALYWYRQSLGQGLEFLIYFQGNSAPDKSGLPSDRFSAERTGGSVSTLTIQRTQQEDSAVYLCASSLVGPRDEQYFGPGTRLTVT.

The chain is built from TRBV11-3 and TRBJ2-3; 12 bases align to TRBD2. Trimming took 5 bases from V and 4 from J; bases not matched to a gene: 19. In germline, CDR1 is SGHNT, CDR2 YENEEA. CDR3 size: 20 residues. Written as DNA, the CDR3 is TGTGCCAGCAGCCCGCCCCTGCTAGCGGGGGGGCTTATTGATTCAGATACGCAGTATTTT. This encodes CASSPPLLAGGLIDSDTQYF.

The chain carries TRBV28 and TRBJ1-2; D not certain. Deletions cut 7 bases from V and 0 bases from J, with 3 bases between. The length of the CDR3 is 11 residues. The V gene's germline CDR1 is MDHEN and CDR2 SYDVKM. CDR3 amino acids: CASMTNYGYTF. CDR3 nucleotides: TGTGCCAGCATGACTAACTATGGCTACACCTTC.

This rearrangement joins TRBV7-9 to TRBJ2-1, with D possibly being TRBD2 (6 bases). The CDR3 loop spans 14 amino acids. Trimming pared 2 bases from V and 7 bases from J, leaving 12 bases between. Germline CDR1 and CDR2: SEHNR and FQNEAQ (reference sequence). The CDR3 nucleotides read TGTGCCAGCAGCTTAAGACCAAGCGGGAATGAGCAGTTCTTC. It specifies CASSLRPSGNEQFF.

This chain connects TRBV6-5 to TRBJ2-7; 8 bases line up with TRBD2. The CDR3 covers 14 residues. Unmatched junction bases numbered 11, after V lost 6 bases and J lost 7 bases. Germline CDR1 reads MNHEY; CDR2 reads SVGAGI. The CDR3: CASSWTSRGDEQYF. CDR3 sequence (DNA): TGTGCCAGCAGCTGGACTAGCCGAGGGGATGAGCAGTACTTC.

The chain is built from TRBV6-1 and TRBJ2-1, with D perhaps TRBD2 (6 bases). In germline, CDR1 is MNHNS, CDR2 SASEGT. Trimming pared 4 bases from V and 0 bases from J, leaving 13 bases between. The CDR3 is made up of 16 amino acids. The CDR3 loop is CASSAGDSRSYNEQFF. CDR3 sequence (DNA): TGTGCCAGCAGTGCCGGGGACTCGCGCTCCTACAATGAGCAGTTCTTC.

This rearrangement joins TRBV7-3 to TRBJ2-1; D possibly uses TRBD1 or TRBD2 (5 bases each). V lost 8 bases and J lost 3, with 11 bases in between. The CDR3 length is 13 residues. Germline V gene lookup returns CDR1 SGHTA and CDR2 FQGTGA. The CDR3 DNA sequence: TGTGCCAGCGGGGGTGAGCGCTACAATGAGCAGTTCTTC. It encodes CASGGERYNEQFF. The full variable domain, its missing parts supplied by reference TRBV7-3 and TRBJ2-1, is GAGVSQTPSNKVTEKGKYVELRCDPISGHTALYWYRQSLGQGPEFLIYFQGTGAADDSGLPNDRFFAVRPEGSVSTLKIQRTERGDSAVYLCASGGERYNEQFFGPGTRLTVL.

In this sample, this clone turned up once. The CDR3 region is CASRTGYTIANYGYTF. The CDR3 DNA reads as TGTGCCAGCAGGACAGGTTACACTATAGCTAACTATGGCTACACCTTC. The J gene is TRBJ1-2, the V gene TRBV7-2; D perhaps matches TRBD1 (6 bases). CDR1 and CDR2 (germline): SGHTA, FQGNSA. V was pared by 6 bases and J by 0 bases, with 17 bases between. CDR3 size: 16 residues.

The gene calls are TRBV2 and TRBJ2-7; D may correspond to TRBD1 or TRBD2 (5 bases each). Per the germline V gene, CDR1 is SNHLY and CDR2 is FYNNEI. The CDR3 has 13 residues. Trimming left V 4 bases short and J 7 bases short, with 14 bases between. The CDR3 protein is CASSAGPLKEQYF. For the CDR3, the DNA is TGTGCCAGCAGTGCGGGACCCCTAAAAGAGCAGTACTTC.

This rearrangement joins TRBV7-8 to TRBJ1-3; 7 nucleotides align to TRBD1. The CDR3 covers 18 residues. J lost 0 bases, V lost 5 bases, and 13 bases had no gene match. CDR1 is SGHVS and CDR2 is FQNEAQ in the germline V gene. The CDR3 DNA follows: TGTGCCAGCAGCCCGCGGGACAGCGGGACCTTCTCTGGAAACACCATATATTTT. Its protein is CASSPRDSGTFSGNTIYF.

This clone appeared a single time. The chain's CDR3 is CASSLVGGSSGNTIYF. CDR3 DNA sequence: TGTGCCAGCAGCCTAGTCGGGGGTAGCTCTGGAAACACCATATATTTT. This chain links TRBV7-3 with TRBJ1-3; weak D call: TRBD1 (5 bases). The V and J ends lost 5 bases and 0 bases respectively, with 14 bases between them. The germline CDR1 and CDR2 sequences are SGHTA and FQGTGA. The CDR3 runs to 16 residues.

The chain carries TRBV19 and TRBJ2-7, with 7 positions matching TRBD1. The germline CDR1 and CDR2 sequences are LNHDA and SQIVND (reference sequence). The junction had 8 bases not matched to a gene; V was cut back by 8 bases and J by 1 base. CDR3 length: 14 residues. CDR3 sequence: CASGRDSPSYEQYF. Written as DNA, the CDR3 is TGTGCCAGTGGCCGGGACAGTCCTTCCTACGAGCAGTACTTC.

This chain joins TRBV6-1 and TRBJ2-1; D is undetermined. This CDR3 region has 11 residues. V gave up 5 bases and J gave up 4 bases, with 3 bases separating them. Germline values: CDR1 MNHNS, CDR2 SASEGT. CDR3 nucleotides: TGTGCCAGCAGTTTTTACAATGAGCAGTTCTTC. Translating it yields CASSFYNEQFF.